This T cell receptor beta chain was recovered during a study of cytomegalovirus exposure and HLA in healthy donors. Study results and limitations: Rarity held for most TCR sequences, but there were some public TCRs that occurred in many donors. The study listed under 200 cytomegalovirus-associated TCR beta chains.

For this clone: Its target is not known.

CDR1 and CDR2 from the germline V gene are MNHEY and SVGAGI. Trimming cost V 6 bases and J 3 bases; bases outside gene matches: 8. The CDR3 runs to 15 residues. PCR used 60 Vbeta primers and 13 Jbeta primers. Sequencing was performed with immunoSEQ multiplex PCR; in TCRdb, only in-frame clones are kept and a portion is missing. This table lists 95,000 to 150,000 clones. The chain employs TRBV6-5 and TRBJ1-1, with 9 bases aligning to TRBD1. The material sequenced was PBMCs. This receptor was taken from a young man in good health and CMV-seronegative. The CDR3 coding sequence is TGTGCCAGCAGAGCAACAGGGGGCGCGGACACTGAAGCTTTCTTT. Its translation: CASRATGGADTEAFF.